This T cell receptor (beta chain) was retrieved from a study of human T cells and chemical hapten exposure. The V end lost 9 bases, the J end lost 7 bases, and 18 bases lay between the germline ends. The CDR3 consists of 13 residues. The germline V gene has CDR1 LNHDA and CDR2 SQIVND (reference sequence). One entry per CDR3 protein results from TCRdb running MiXCR on the RACE reads. The sample has about 190,000 distinct CDR3 sequences, about 22% seen once; the top ten hold about 2.5%. Time point in this sample: patch test 3, about 24 weeks after DPC sensitization. Regarding treatment: therapeutic diphenylcyclopropenone sensitization with weekly scalp DPC.

The TCR originated in a woman in her 40s with alopecia areata. Some clones in this sample may be carry-over from other donors' samples. The chain couples TRBV19 to TRBJ1-2; D gene unclear. The source material was whole blood, sampled in connection with sensitization to the hapten diphenylcyclopropenone (DPC). The CDR3 DNA sequence: TGTGCCAGCTCCCCTGGGATAATGGGTGGCTACACCTTC. The encoded protein is CASSPGIMGGYTF.